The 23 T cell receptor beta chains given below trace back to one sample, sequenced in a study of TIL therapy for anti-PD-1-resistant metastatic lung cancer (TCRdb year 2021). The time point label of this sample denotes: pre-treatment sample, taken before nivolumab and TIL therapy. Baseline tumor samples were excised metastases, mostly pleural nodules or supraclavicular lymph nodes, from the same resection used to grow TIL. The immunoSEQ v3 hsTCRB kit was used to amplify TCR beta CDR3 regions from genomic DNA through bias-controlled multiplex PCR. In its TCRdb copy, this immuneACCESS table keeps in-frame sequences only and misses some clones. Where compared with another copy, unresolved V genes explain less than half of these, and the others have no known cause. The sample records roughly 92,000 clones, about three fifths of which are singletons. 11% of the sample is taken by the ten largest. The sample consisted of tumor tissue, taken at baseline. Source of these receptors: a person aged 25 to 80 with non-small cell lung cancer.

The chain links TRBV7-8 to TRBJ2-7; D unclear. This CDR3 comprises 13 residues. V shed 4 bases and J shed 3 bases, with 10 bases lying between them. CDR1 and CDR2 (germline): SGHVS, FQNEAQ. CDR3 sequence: CASSYERFYEQYF. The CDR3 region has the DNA TGTGCCAGCAGCTACGAAAGATTCTACGAGCAGTACTTC. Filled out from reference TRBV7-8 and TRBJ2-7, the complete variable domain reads GAGVSQSPRYKVAKRGQDVALRCDPISGHVSLFWYQQALGQGPEFLTYFQNEAQLDKSGLPSDRFFAERPEGSVSTLKIQRTQQEDSAVYLCASSYERFYEQYFGPGTRLTVT.

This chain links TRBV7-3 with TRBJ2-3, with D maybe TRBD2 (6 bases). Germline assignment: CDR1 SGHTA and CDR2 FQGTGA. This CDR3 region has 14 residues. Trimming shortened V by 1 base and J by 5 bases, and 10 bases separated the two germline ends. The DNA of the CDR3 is TGTGCCAGCAGCTTAAGGGGGGAGAGAGATACGCAGTATTTT. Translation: CASSLRGERDTQYF.

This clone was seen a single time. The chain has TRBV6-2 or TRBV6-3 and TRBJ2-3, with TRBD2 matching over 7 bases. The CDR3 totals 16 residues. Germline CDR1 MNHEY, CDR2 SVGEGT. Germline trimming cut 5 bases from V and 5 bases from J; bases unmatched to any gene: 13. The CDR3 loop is CASSGSYAGAGDTQYF. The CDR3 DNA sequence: TGTGCCAGCAGTGGCAGTTATGCGGGAGCTGGAGATACGCAGTATTTT.

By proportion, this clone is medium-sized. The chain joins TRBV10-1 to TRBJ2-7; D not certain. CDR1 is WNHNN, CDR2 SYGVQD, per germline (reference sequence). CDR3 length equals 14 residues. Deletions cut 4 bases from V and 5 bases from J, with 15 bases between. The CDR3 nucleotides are TGCGCCAGCAGTGTTTCAGGTATGGGGAACGAGCAGTACTTC. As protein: CASSVSGMGNEQYF.

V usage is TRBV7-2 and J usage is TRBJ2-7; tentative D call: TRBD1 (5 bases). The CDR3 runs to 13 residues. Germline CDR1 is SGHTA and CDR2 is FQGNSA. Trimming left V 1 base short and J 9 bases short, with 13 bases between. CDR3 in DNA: TGTGCCAGCAGCTTAGGGGGCCGTGGGGCGCAGTACTTC. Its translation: CASSLGGRGAQYF.

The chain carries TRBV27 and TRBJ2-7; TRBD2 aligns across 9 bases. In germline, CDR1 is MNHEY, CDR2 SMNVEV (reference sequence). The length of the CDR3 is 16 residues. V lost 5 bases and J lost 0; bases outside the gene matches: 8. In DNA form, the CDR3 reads TGTGCCAGCAGTGAATGGACTAGCGCGAGCTCCTACGAGCAGTACTTC. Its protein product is CASSEWTSASSYEQYF.

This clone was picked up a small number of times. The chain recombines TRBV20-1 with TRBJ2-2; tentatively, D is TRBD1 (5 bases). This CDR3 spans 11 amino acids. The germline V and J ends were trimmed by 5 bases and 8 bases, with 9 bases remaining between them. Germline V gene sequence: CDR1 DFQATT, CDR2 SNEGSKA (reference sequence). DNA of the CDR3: TGCAGTGCTCTAAAGGGGGGGGAGCTGTTTTTT. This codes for CSALKGGELFF.

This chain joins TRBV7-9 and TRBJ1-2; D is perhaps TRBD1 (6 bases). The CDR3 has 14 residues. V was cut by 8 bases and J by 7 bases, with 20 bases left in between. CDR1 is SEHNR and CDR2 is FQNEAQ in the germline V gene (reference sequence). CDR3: CASYSIGQRGGYTF. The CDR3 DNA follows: TGTGCCAGCTACTCCATCGGACAGCGGGGTGGCTACACCTTC.

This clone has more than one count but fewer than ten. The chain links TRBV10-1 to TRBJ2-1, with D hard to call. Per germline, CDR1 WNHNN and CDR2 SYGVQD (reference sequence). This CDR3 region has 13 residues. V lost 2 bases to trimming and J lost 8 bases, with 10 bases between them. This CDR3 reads CASSELPGDEQFF. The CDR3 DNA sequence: TGCGCCAGCAGTGAGCTACCGGGCGATGAGCAGTTCTTC.

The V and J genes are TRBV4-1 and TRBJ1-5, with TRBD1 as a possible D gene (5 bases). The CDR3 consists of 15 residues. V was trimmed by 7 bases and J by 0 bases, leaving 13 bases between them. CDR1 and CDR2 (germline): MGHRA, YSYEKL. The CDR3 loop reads CASKPRVNSNQPQHF. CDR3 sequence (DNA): TGCGCCAGCAAACCCAGGGTGAATAGCAATCAGCCCCAGCATTTT.

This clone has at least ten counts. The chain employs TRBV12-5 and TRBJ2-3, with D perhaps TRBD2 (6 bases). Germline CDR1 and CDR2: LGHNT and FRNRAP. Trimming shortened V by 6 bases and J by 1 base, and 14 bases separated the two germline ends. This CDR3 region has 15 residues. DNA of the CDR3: TGTGCTAGTGGACTTGTGGGAGGCGGCACAGATACGCAGTATTTT. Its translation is CASGLVGGGTDTQYF.

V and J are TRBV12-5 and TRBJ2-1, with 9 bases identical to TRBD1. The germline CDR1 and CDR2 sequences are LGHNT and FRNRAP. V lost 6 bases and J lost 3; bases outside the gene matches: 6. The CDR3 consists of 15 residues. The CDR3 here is CASGYGQGNYNEQFF. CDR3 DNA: TGTGCTAGTGGGTATGGACAGGGGAACTACAATGAGCAGTTCTTC.

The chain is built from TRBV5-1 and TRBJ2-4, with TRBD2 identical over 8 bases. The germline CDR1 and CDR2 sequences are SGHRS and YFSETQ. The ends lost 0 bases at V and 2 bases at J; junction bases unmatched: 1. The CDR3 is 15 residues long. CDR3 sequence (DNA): TGCGCCAGCAGCTTGGTAGCGGGAACCAAAAACATTCAGTACTTC. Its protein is CASSLVAGTKNIQYF.

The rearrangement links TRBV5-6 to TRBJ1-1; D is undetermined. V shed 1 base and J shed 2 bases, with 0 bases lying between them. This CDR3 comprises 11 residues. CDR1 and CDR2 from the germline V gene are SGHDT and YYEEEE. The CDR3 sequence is CASSLNTEAFF. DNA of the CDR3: TGTGCCAGCAGCTTGAACACTGAAGCTTTCTTT. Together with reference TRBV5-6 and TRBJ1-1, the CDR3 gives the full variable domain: DAGVTQSPTHLIKTRGQQVTLRCSPKSGHDTVSWYQQALGQGPQFIFQYYEEEERQRGNFPDRFSGHQFPNYSSELNVNALLLGDSALYLCASSLNTEAFFGQGTRLTVV.

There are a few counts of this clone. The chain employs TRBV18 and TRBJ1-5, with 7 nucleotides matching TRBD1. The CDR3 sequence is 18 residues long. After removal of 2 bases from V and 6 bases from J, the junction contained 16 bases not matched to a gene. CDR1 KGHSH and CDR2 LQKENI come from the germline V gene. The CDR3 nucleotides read TGTGCCAGCTCACCAGAGGGTCCGGGGACAGACCTGGGTCAGCCCCAGCATTTT. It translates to CASSPEGPGTDLGQPQHF.

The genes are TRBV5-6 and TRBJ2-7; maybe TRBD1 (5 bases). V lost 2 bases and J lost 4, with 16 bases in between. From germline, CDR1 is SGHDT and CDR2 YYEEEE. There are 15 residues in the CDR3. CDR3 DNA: TGTGCCAGCAGCTTAAACCCTACAGGACCATACGAGCAGTACTTC. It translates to CASSLNPTGPYEQYF.

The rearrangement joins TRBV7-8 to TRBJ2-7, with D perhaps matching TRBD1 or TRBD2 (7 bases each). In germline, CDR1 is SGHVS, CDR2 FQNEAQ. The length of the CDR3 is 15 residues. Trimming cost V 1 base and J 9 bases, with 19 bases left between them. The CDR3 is CASSLVSRGGMWQYF. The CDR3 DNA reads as TGTGCCAGCAGCTTAGTGTCCAGGGGGGGTATGTGGCAGTACTTC.

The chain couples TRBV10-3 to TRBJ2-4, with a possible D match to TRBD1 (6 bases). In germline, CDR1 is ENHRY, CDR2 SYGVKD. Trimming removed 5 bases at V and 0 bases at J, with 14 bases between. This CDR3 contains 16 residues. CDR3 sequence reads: CAISSQGNLAKNIQYF. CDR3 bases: TGTGCCATCAGTTCACAGGGCAACCTAGCCAAAAACATTCAGTACTTC.

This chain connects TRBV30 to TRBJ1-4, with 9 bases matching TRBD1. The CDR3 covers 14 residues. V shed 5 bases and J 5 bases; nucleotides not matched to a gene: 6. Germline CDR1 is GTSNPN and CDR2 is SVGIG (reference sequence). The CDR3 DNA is TGTGCCTGGCCCAGTGGACAGGGGAATGAAAAACTGTTTTTT. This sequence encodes CAWPSGQGNEKLFF.

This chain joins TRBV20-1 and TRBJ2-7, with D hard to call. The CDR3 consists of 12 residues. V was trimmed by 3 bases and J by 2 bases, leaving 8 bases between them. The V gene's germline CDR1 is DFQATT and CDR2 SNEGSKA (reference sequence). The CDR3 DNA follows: TGCAGTGCTAGTACAGCAGCCTACGAGCAGTACTTC. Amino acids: CSASTAAYEQYF.

CDR3 amino acids: CATVLSGSHDEQYF. The CDR3 bases are TGTGCCACCGTTTTGTCCGGGTCTCACGACGAGCAGTACTTC. The rearrangement joins TRBV10-3 to TRBJ2-7; no clear D gene. Germline CDR1 ENHRY, CDR2 SYGVKD. Trimming removed 10 bases from V and 5 bases from J, with 21 bases in between. The CDR3 contains 14 residues.

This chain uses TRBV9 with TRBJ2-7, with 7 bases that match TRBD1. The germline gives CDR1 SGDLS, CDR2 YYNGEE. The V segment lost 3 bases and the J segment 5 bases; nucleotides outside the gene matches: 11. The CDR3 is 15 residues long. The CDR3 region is CASSATGARGNEQYF. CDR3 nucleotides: TGTGCCAGCAGCGCCACAGGGGCCCGGGGAAACGAGCAGTACTTC.

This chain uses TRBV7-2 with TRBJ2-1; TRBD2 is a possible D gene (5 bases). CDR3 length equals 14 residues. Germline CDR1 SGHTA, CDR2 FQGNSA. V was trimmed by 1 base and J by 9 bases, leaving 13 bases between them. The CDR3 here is CASSLGRERSEQFF. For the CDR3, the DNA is TGTGCCAGCAGCTTAGGCCGTGAGCGGAGTGAGCAGTTCTTC.